These T cell receptor beta chains were read from a single sample in a study of beta chain features in type 1 diabetes. Assay used: immunoSEQ multiplex PCR; TCRdb lists only in-frame clones, some missing. The repertoire holds roughly 230,000 clones, with around 9.9% as singletons. Sequencing was carried out using naive CD4+ T cells from blood. These receptors originate from a man aged 25-40 years with type 1 diabetes. Each CDR3 is given with its conserved first and last residue. The order of the fields is V gene, J gene, D gene, clone size, CDR3 protein, CDR3 DNA. D genes are given only for firm matches. Not every row has a clone size; where given, it reads once, few, many or a size class.

>TRBV5-1|TRBJ1-6|-|-
CASSPFDSENSPLHF
TGCGCCAGCAGCCCCTTCGACAGTGAGAATTCACCCCTCCACTTT
>TRBV4-1|TRBJ2-5|TRBD1|-
CASSQPGQGDQETQYF
TGCGCCAGCAGCCAGCCGGGACAGGGAGACCAAGAGACCCAGTACTTC
>TRBV9|TRBJ1-2|-|few
CASSAATGGLGYTF
TGTGCCAGCAGCGCTGCGACGGGGGGTCTTGGCTACACCTTC
>TRBV7-2|TRBJ1-1|-|few
CASSTQGNTEAFF
TGTGCCAGCAGCACACAGGGCAACACTGAAGCTTTCTTT
>TRBV7-2|TRBJ1-2|-|-
CASSLHTRKPSDYTF
TGTGCCAGCAGCCTCCATACGCGGAAACCGAGTGACTACACCTTC
>TRBV6-5|TRBJ1-2|-|-
CASSYSTNYGYTF
TGTGCCAGCAGTTACTCTACTAACTATGGCTACACCTTC
>TRBV7-6|TRBJ1-1|TRBD1|few
CASSSRQGERTEAFF
TGTGCCAGCAGCTCGAGACAGGGGGAACGCACTGAAGCTTTCTTT
>TRBV11-2|TRBJ2-7|-|-
CARRDPKEQYF
TGTGCCAGAAGAGATCCCAAGGAGCAGTACTTC
>TRBV2|TRBJ2-7|-|-
CASSTPGETYEQYF
TGTGCCAGCAGTACACCCGGGGAAACCTACGAGCAGTACTTC
>TRBV29-1|TRBJ1-5|-|-
CSVDEGGNQPQHF
TGCAGCGTTGATGAAGGGGGCAATCAGCCCCAGCATTTT
>TRBV2|TRBJ2-1|TRBD1|-
CASSDPTGGRYNEQFF
TGTGCCAGCAGTGATCCTACAGGGGGCCGGTACAATGAGCAGTTCTTC
>TRBV4-1|TRBJ1-2|-|-
CASSPGYGYTF
TGCGCCAGCAGCCCAGGATATGGCTACACCTTC
>TRBV2|TRBJ1-5|TRBD1|-
CASRGPGQGGPQHF
TGTGCCAGCAGAGGACCGGGACAGGGCGGGCCCCAGCATTTT
>TRBV25-1|TRBJ1-6|-|few
CASRDSSYNSPLHF
TGTGCCAGCAGGGACAGCTCCTATAATTCACCCCTCCACTTT
>TRBV6-5|TRBJ2-1|TRBD2|-
CASSYSGGRYEQFF
TGTGCCAGCAGTTACTCGGGAGGGAGATATGAGCAGTTCTTC
>TRBV4-1|TRBJ2-1|-|few
CASSQESYYNEQFF
TGCGCCAGCAGCCAAGAATCCTACTACAATGAGCAGTTCTTC
>TRBV29-1|TRBJ2-1|TRBD2|-
CSVAAGTSGGYEQFF
TGCAGCGTCGCCGCCGGGACTAGCGGGGGTTATGAGCAGTTCTTC
>TRBV5-1|TRBJ2-1|-|-
CASSPTSVPSDEQFF
TGCGCCAGCAGTCCTACGTCGGTCCCGTCCGATGAGCAGTTCTTC
>TRBV6-6|TRBJ2-7|-|-
CASSPRSLTYEQYF
TGTGCCAGCAGTCCCCGGAGTTTGACCTACGAGCAGTACTTC
>TRBV7-2|TRBJ1-4|TRBD1|few
CASSYGQGAGKLFF
TGTGCCAGCAGCTATGGACAGGGGGCGGGAAAACTGTTTTTT
>TRBV9|TRBJ1-1|-|-
CASSVVPGTEAFF
TGTGCCAGCAGCGTAGTCCCAGGGACTGAAGCTTTCTTT
>TRBV18|TRBJ2-7|-|few
CASSGPYEQYF
TGTGCCAGCTCAGGGCCCTACGAGCAGTACTTC
>TRBV4-1|TRBJ1-4|TRBD1|-
CASSQEGDRAFGEKLFF
TGCGCCAGCAGCCAAGAAGGGGACAGGGCCTTTGGTGAAAAACTGTTTTTT
>TRBV2|TRBJ1-6|TRBD1|-
CASSSDRGGSPLHF
TGTGCCAGCAGTTCCGACAGGGGCGGTTCACCCCTCCACTTT
>TRBV7-9|TRBJ2-3|-|-
CASSPHTDTQYF
TGTGCCAGCAGCCCACACACAGATACGCAGTATTTT
>TRBV29-1|TRBJ1-1|-|-
CSVDRQTEAFF
TGCAGCGTTGACCGACAGACTGAAGCTTTCTTT
>TRBV5-1|TRBJ2-7|TRBD1|few
CASSPGQGPYEQYF
TGCGCCAGCAGCCCGGGACAGGGTCCGTACGAGCAGTACTTC
>TRBV4-2|TRBJ2-3|-|-
CASSQGRGGTDTQYF
TGTGCCAGCAGCCAAGGAAGGGGGGGGACAGATACGCAGTATTTT
>TRBV18|TRBJ2-3|-|-
CASSRAGDGTDTQYF
TGTGCCAGCTCACGGGCAGGGGATGGCACAGATACGCAGTATTTT
>TRBV6-5|TRBJ2-1|TRBD2|few
CASSSLSGAYNEQFF
TGTGCCAGCAGTTCCCTGAGCGGGGCCTACAATGAGCAGTTCTTC
>TRBV30|TRBJ2-7|-|few
CAWTPGGYEQYF
TGTGCCTGGACCCCCGGGGGATACGAGCAGTACTTC
>TRBV29-1|TRBJ1-5|-|few
CSVATETNQPQHF
TGCAGCGTTGCGACAGAAACCAATCAGCCCCAGCATTTT
>TRBV7-3|TRBJ2-2|TRBD2|-
CASSLGSGGAGTGELFF
TGTGCCAGCAGCTTAGGTAGCGGGGGGGCCGGAACCGGGGAGCTGTTTTTT
>TRBV11-2|TRBJ2-5|TRBD2|few
CASSLDPRGGGETQYF
TGTGCCAGCAGCTTAGATCCGCGGGGGGGCGGTGAGACCCAGTACTTC
>TRBV4-2|TRBJ1-5|-|-
CASSQEGGSGRVNQPQHF
TGTGCCAGCAGCCAAGAGGGAGGAAGTGGCAGGGTGAATCAGCCCCAGCATTTT
>TRBV6-5|TRBJ1-1|TRBD1|few
CASRRQGEAFF
TGTGCCAGCAGAAGACAGGGTGAAGCTTTCTTT
>TRBV10-3|TRBJ1-4|TRBD1|few
CAISESTGGYEKLFF
TGTGCCATCAGTGAGTCGACAGGGGGTTACGAAAAACTGTTTTTT
>TRBV6-5|TRBJ2-4|TRBD1|-
CASRGRTGPYF
TGTGCCAGCAGGGGTCGGACAGGGCCGTACTTC
>TRBV5-1|TRBJ1-6|-|-
CASSPDGSSYNSPLHF
TGCGCCAGCAGTCCGGACGGGAGCTCCTATAATTCACCCCTCCACTTT
>TRBV19|TRBJ2-7|TRBD1|-
CASGSRGYEQYF
TGTGCCAGTGGGTCCAGGGGGTACGAGCAGTACTTC
>TRBV9|TRBJ1-2|TRBD1|-
CASSGLGLQGRDGYTF
TGTGCCAGCAGCGGCCTAGGTTTACAGGGGCGGGATGGCTACACCTTC
>TRBV2|TRBJ1-2|TRBD1|few
CASIITGGYYGYTF
TGTGCCAGCATTATCACAGGGGGCTACTATGGCTACACCTTC
>TRBV7-2|TRBJ2-7|TRBD1|few
CASSLATGQAYEQYF
TGTGCCAGCAGCTTAGCCACGGGACAGGCCTACGAGCAGTACTTC
>TRBV12-1|TRBJ2-5|-|-
CASSSGLAGVLQETQYF
TGTGCCAGCAGCTCGGGACTAGCGGGGGTACTCCAAGAGACCCAGTACTTC
>TRBV14|TRBJ2-3|-|few
CASSQHRGWGPDTQYF
TGTGCCAGCAGCCAGCACCGGGGCTGGGGGCCAGATACGCAGTATTTT
>TRBV9|TRBJ2-6|TRBD2|few
CASSVSRPSGGFSGANVLTF
TGTGCCAGCAGCGTAAGCCGGCCTAGCGGGGGCTTCTCTGGGGCCAACGTCCTGACTTTC
>TRBV11-2|TRBJ2-4|-|few
CASSLSGLNQYF
TGTGCCAGCAGCTTATCCGGGTTAAATCAGTACTTC
>TRBV21-1|TRBJ1-5|-|-
CASSHRARDRENQPQHF
TGTGCCAGCAGCCATAGGGCCCGGGACAGGGAAAATCAGCCCCAGCATTTT
>TRBV7-3|TRBJ2-1|TRBD2|few
CASSSGLAGAHEQFF
TGTGCCAGCAGCTCGGGACTAGCGGGGGCGCATGAGCAGTTCTTC
>TRBV2|TRBJ2-1|-|few
CASRALGGVYNEQFF
TGTGCCAGCAGGGCGCTAGGGGGAGTTTACAATGAGCAGTTCTTC
>TRBV7-9|TRBJ2-5|-|few
CASSLLQTQETQYF
TGTGCCAGCAGCTTACTACAGACCCAAGAGACCCAGTACTTC
>TRBV7-9|TRBJ1-5|TRBD1|-
CASSWGQPDQPQHF
TGTGCCAGCAGCTGGGGACAGCCCGATCAGCCCCAGCATTTT
>TRBV27|TRBJ2-5|-|few
CARVRHGWETQYF
TGTGCCCGAGTACGACACGGATGGGAGACCCAGTACTTC